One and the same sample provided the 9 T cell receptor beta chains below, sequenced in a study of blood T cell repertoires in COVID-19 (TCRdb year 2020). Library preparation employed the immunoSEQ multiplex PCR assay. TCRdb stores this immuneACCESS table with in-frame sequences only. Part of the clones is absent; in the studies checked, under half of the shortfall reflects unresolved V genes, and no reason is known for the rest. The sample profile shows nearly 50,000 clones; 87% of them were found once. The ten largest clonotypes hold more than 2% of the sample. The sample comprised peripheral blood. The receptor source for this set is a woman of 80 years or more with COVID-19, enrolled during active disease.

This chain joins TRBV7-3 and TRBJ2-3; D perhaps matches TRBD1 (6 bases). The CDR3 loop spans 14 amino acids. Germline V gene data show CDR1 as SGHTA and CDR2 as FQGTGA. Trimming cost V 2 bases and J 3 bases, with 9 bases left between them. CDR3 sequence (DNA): TGTGCCAGCAGCTTACCAGGGGAGACAGATACGCAGTATTTT. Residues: CASSLPGETDTQYF.

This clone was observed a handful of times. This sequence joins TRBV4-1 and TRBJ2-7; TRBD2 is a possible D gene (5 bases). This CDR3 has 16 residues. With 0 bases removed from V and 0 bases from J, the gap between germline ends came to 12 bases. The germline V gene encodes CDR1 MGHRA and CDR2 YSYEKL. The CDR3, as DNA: TGCGCCAGCAGCCAAGAATGGGAGTGGACCTCCTACGAGCAGTACTTC. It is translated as CASSQEWEWTSYEQYF.

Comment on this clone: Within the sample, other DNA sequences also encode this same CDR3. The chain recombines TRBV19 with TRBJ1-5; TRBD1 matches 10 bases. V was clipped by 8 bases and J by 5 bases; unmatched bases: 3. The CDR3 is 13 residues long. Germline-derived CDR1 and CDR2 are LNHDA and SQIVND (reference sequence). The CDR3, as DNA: TGTGCCAGTCGAGGGACAGGGGATCAGCCCCAGCATTTT. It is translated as CASRGTGDQPQHF.

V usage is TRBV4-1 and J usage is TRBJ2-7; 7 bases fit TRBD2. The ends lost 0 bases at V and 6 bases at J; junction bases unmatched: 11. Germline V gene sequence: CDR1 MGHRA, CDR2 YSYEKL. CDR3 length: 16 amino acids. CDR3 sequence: CASSQDPRSGRGEQYF. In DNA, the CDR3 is TGCGCCAGCAGCCAAGATCCGCGTTCGGGGAGGGGCGAGCAGTACTTC.

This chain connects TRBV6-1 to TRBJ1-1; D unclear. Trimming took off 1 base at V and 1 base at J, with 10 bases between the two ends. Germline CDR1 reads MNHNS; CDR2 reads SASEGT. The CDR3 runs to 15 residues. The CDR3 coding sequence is TGTGCCAGCAGTGAAGGGGCCCCACAGAACACTGAAGCTTTCTTT. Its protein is CASSEGAPQNTEAFF.

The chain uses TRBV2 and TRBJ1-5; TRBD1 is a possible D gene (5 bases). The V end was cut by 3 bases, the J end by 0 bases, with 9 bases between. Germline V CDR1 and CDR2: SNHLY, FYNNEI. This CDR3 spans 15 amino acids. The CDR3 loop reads CASSEGPNSNQPQHF. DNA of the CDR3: TGTGCCAGCAGTGAGGGGCCCAATAGCAATCAGCCCCAGCATTTT.

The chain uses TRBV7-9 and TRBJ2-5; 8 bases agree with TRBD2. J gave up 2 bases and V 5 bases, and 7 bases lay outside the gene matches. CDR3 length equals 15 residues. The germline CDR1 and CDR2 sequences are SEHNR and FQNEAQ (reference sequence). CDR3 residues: CASSRSGTLQETQYF. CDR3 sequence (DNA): TGTGCCAGCAGCCGTAGCGGGACCCTTCAAGAGACCCAGTACTTC.

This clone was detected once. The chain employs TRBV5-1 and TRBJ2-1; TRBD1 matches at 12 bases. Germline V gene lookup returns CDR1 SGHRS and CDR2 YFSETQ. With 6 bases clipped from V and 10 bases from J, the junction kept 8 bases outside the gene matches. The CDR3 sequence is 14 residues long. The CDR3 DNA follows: TGCGCCAGCAAAAGGAGGGACAGGGGGCAGGAGCAGTTCTTC. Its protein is CASKRRDRGQEQFF.

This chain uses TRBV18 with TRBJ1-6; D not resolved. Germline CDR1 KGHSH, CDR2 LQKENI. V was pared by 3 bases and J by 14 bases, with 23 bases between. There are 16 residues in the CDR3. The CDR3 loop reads CASSPSVVGDGPSLHF. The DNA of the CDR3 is TGTGCCAGCTCACCTTCTGTCGTAGGAGACGGCCCTTCCCTCCACTTT.